This T cell receptor (beta chain) comes out of a study of human T cells and chemical hapten exposure. MiXCR was run by TCRdb on the RACE reads, yielding one entry per CDR3 protein. The data hold around 190,000 distinct CDR3 sequences, with approximately 20% observed a single time. CDR3 length: 19 residues. J lost 0 bases, V lost 6 bases, and 16 bases had no gene match. Germline CDR1 SGHVS, CDR2 FQNEAQ. This sample's time point: patch test 1, 2 weeks after DPC sensitization. Treatment of the sample: therapeutic diphenylcyclopropenone sensitization with weekly scalp DPC. Here the sequenced sample was whole blood, taken in connection with sensitization to the hapten diphenylcyclopropenone (DPC). The receptor's source is a woman aged 45-65 years with alopecia areata. Some clones in this sample may be carry-over from other donors' samples. J is TRBJ2-1 and V is TRBV7-8; 8 bases map to TRBD2. The CDR3 DNA reads as TGTGCCAGCAGAGCCTCCCGGGGGGGGGAGAGGCCCTCCTACAATGAGCAGTTCTTC. This encodes CASRASRGGERPSYNEQFF.